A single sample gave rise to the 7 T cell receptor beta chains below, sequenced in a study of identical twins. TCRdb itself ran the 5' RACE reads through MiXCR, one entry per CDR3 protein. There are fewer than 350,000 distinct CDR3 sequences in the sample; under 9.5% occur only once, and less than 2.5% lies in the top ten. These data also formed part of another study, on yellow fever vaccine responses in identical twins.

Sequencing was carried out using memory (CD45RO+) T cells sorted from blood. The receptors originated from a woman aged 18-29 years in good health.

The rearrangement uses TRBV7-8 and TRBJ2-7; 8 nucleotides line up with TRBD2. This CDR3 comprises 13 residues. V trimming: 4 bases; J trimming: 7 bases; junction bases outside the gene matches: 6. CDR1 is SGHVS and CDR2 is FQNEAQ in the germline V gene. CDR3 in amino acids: CASSSLAGSEQYF. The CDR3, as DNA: TGTGCCAGCAGCTCGTTAGCGGGAAGTGAGCAGTACTTC.

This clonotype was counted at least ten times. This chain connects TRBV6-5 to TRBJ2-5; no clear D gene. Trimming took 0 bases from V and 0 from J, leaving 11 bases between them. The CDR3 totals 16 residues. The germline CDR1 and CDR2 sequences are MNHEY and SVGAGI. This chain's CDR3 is CASSYSRTANQETQYF. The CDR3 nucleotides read TGTGCCAGCAGTTACTCGAGGACGGCCAACCAAGAGACCCAGTACTTC.

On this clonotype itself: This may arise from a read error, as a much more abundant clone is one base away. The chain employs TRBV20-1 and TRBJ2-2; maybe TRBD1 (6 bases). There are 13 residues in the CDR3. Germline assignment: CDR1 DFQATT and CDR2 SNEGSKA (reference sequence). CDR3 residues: CSALGTYTRELFF. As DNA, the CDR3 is TGCAGTGCCCTAGGGACATACACCCGGGAGCTGTTTTTT.

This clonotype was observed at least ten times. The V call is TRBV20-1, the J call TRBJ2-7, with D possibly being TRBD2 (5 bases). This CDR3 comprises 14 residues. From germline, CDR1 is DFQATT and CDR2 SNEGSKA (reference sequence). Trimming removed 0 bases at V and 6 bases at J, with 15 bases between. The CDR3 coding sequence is TGCAGTGCTAGAGAAGGTAGCGATTACGTCGAGCAGTACTTC. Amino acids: CSAREGSDYVEQYF.

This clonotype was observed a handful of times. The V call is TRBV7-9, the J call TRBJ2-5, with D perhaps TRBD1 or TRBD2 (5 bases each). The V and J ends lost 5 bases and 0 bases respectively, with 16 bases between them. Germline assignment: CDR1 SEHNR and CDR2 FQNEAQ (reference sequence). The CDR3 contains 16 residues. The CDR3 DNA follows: TGTGCCAGCAGCCTGGGGGACGGCAGGTACCAAGAGACCCAGTACTTC. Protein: CASSLGDGRYQETQYF.

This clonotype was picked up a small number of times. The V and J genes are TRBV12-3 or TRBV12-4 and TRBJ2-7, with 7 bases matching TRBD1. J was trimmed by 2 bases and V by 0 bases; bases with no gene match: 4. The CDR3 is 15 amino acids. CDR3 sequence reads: CASSLALQGAYEQYV. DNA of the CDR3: TGTGCCAGCAGTTTAGCGCTCCAGGGGGCCTACGAGCAGTACGTC.

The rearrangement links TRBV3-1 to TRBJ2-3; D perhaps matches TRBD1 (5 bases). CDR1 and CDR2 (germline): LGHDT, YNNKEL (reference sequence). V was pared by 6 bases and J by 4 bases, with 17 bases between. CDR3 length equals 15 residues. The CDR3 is CASRSQGWVPDTQYF. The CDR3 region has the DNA TGTGCCAGCAGGTCCCAGGGATGGGTCCCAGATACGCAGTATTTT.